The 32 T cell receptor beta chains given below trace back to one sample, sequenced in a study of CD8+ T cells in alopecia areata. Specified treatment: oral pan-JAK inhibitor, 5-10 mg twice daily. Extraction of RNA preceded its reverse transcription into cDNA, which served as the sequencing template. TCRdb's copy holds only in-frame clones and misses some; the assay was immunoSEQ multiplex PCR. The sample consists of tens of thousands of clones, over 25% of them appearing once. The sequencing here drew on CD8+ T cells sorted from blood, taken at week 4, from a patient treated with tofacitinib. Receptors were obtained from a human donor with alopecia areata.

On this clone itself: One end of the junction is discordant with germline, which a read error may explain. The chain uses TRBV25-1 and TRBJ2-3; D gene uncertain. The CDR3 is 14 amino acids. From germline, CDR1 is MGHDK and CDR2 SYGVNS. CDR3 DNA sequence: TGTGCCAGCAGGGAATATCGGACGACAGATACGCAGTATTTT. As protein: CASREYRTTDTQYF.

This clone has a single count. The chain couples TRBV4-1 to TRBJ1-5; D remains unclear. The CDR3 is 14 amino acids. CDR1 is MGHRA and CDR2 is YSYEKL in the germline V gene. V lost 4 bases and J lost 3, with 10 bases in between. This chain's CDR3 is CASSLPGTNQPQHF. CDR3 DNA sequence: TGCGCCAGCAGCCTCCCGGGTACCAATCAGCCCCAGCATTTT.

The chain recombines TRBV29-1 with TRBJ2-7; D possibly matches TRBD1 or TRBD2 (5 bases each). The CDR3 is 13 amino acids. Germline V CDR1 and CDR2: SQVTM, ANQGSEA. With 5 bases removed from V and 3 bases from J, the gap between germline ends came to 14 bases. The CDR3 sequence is CSVQGPQNYEQYF. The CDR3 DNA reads TGCAGCGTTCAGGGACCACAAAACTACGAGCAGTACTTC.

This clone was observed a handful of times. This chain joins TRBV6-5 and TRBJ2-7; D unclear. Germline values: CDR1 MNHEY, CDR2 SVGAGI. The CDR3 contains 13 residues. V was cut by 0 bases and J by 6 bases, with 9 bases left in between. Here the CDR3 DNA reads TGTGCCAGCAGTTACTCGGACCCTGGCGAGCAGTACTTC. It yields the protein CASSYSDPGEQYF.

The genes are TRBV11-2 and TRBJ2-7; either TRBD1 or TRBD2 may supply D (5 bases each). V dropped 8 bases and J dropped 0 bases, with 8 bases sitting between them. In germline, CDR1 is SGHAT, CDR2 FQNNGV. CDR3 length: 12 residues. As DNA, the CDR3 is TGTGCCAGCTCAGGGAGCTCCTACGAGCAGTACTTC. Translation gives CASSGSSYEQYF. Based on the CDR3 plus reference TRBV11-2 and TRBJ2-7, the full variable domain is EAGVAQSPRYKIIEKRQSVAFWCNPISGHATLYWYQQILGQGPKLLIQFQNNGVVDDSQLPKDRFSAERLKGVDSTLKIQPAKLEDSAVYLCASSGSSYEQYFGPGTRLTVT.

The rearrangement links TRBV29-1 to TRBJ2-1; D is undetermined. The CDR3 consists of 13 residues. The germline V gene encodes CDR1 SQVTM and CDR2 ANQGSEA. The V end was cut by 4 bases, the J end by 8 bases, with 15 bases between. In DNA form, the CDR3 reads TGCAGCGTTGGTACCAGCCGGAGCGATGAGCAGTTCTTC. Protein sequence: CSVGTSRSDEQFF.

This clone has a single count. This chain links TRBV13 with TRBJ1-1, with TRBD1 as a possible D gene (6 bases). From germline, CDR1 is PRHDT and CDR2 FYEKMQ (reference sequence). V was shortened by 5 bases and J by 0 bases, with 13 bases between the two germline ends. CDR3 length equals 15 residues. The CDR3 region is CASSNRGGMNTEAFF. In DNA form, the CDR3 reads TGTGCCAGCAGCAACAGAGGGGGGATGAACACTGAAGCTTTCTTT.

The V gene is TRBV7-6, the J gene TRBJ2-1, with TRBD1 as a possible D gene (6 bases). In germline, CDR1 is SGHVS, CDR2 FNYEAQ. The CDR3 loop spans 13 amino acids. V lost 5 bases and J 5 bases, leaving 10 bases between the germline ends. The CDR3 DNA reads TGTGCCAGCAGCGAGACAGGCGACAATGAGCAGTTCTTC. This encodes CASSETGDNEQFF.

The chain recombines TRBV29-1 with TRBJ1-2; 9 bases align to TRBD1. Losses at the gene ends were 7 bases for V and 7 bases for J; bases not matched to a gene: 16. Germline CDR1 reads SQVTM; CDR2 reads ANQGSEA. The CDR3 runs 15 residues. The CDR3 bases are TGCAGCGCCGAGGGGGGGACGGACAGGGGACGTGGCTACACCTTC. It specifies CSAEGGTDRGRGYTF. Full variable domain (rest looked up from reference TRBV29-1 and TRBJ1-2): SAVISQKPSRDICQRGTSLTIQCQVDSQVTMMFWYRQQPGQSLTLIATANQGSEATYESGFVIDKFPISRPNLTFSTLTVSNMSPEDSSIYLCSAEGGTDRGRGYTFGSGTRLTVV.

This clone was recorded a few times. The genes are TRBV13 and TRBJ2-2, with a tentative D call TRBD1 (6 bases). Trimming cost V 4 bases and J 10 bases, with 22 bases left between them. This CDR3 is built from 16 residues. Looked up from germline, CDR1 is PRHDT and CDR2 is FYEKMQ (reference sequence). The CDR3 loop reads CASSSGGSTGIEELFF. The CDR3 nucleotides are TGTGCCAGCAGCTCTGGGGGTTCAACAGGGATTGAGGAGCTGTTTTTT.

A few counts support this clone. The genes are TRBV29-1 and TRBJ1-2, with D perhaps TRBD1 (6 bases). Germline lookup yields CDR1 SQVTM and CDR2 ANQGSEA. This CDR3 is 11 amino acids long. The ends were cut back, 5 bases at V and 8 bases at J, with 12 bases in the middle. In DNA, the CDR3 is TGCAGCGTTCCGACAGGAAAAGGCTACACCTTC. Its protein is CSVPTGKGYTF.

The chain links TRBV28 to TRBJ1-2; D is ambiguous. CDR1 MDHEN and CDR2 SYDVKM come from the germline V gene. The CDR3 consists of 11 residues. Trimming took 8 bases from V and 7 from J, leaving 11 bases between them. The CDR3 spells CASARSAGYTF. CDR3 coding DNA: TGTGCCAGCGCCCGCTCGGCTGGCTACACCTTC.

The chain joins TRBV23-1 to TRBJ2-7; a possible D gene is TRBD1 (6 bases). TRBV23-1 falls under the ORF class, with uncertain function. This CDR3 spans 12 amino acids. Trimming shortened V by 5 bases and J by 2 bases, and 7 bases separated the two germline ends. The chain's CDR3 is CASSNRAYEQYF. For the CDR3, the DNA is TGCGCCAGCAGTAACAGGGCCTACGAGCAGTACTTC.

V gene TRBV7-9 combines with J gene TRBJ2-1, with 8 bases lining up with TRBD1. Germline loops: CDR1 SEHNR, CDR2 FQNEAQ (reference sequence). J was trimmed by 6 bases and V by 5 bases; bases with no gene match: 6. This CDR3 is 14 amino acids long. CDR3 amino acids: CASSRTGFGNEQFF. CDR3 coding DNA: TGTGCCAGCAGCCGGACAGGGTTCGGCAATGAGCAGTTCTTC.

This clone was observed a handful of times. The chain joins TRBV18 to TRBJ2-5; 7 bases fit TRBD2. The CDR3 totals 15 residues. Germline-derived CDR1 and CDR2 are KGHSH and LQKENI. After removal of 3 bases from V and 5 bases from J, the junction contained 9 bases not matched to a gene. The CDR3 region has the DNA TGTGCCAGCTCACCTCTAGCGGCACGGGGTGAGACCCAGTACTTC. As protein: CASSPLAARGETQYF.

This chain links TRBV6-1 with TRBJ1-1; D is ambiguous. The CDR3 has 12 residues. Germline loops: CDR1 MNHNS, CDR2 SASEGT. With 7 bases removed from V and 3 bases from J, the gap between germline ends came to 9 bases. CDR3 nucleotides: TGTGCCAGCACCCCCGTAGACACTGAAGCTTTCTTT. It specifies CASTPVDTEAFF.

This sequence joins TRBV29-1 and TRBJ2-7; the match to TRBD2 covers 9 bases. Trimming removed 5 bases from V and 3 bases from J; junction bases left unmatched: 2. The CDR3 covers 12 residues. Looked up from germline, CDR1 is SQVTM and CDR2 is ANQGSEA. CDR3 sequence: CSVQAGGYEQYF. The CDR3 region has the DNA TGCAGCGTTCAAGCGGGAGGCTACGAGCAGTACTTC.

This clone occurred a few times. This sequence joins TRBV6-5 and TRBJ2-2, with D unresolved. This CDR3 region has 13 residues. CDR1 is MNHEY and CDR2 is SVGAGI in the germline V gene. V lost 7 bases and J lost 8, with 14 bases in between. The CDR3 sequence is CASIDLKGGELFF. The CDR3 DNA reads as TGTGCCAGCATAGACCTAAAGGGAGGGGAGCTGTTTTTT.

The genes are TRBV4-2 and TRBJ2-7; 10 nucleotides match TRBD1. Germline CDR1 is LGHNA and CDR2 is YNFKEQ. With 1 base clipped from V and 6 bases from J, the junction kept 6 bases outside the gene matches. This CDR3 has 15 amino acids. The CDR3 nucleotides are TGTGCCAGCAGCCAAGGCGGGACAGGGGTGCTCGAGCAGTACTTC. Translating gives CASSQGGTGVLEQYF.

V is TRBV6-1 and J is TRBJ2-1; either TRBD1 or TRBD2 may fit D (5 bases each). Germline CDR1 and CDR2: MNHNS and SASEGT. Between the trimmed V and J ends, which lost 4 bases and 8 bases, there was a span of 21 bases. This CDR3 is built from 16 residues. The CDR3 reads CASSVGADTIGDEQFF. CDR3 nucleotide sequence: TGTGCCAGCAGTGTGGGAGCGGACACGATTGGAGATGAGCAGTTCTTC.

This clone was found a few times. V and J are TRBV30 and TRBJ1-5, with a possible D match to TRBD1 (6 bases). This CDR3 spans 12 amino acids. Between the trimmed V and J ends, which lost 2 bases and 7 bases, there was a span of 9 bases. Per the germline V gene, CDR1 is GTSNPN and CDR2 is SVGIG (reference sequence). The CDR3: CAWSPGAQPQHF. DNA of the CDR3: TGTGCCTGGAGTCCGGGGGCCCAGCCCCAGCATTTT.

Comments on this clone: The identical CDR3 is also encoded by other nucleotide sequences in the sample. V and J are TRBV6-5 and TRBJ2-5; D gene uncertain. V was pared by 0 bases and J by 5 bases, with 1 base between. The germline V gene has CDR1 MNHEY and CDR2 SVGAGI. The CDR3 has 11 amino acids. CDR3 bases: TGTGCCAGCAGTTACTCTGAGACCCAGTACTTC. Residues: CASSYSETQYF.

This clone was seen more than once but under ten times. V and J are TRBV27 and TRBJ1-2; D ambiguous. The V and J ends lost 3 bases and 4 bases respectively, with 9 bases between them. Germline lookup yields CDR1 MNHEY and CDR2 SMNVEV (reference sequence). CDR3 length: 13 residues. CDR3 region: CASSLRTGYGYTF. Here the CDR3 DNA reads TGTGCCAGCAGTTTGAGAACGGGCTATGGCTACACCTTC.

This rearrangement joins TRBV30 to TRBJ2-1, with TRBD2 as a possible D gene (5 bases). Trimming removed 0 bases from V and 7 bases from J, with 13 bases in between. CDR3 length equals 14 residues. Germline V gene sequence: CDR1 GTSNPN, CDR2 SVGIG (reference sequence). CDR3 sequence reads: CAWSVTRARNEQFF. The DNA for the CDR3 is TGTGCCTGGAGTGTTACTAGGGCTCGAAATGAGCAGTTCTTC.

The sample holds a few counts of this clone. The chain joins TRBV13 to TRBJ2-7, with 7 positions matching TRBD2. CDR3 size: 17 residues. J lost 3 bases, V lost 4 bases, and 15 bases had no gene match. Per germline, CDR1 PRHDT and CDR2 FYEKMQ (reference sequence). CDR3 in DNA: TGTGCCAGCAGCTCCCCCTCGGCAATGTGGGGGGGCTACGAGCAGTACTTC. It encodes CASSSPSAMWGGYEQYF.

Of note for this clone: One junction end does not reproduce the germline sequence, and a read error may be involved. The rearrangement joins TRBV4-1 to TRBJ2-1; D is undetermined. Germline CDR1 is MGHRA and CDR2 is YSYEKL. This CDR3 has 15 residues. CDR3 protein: CASSFETPTYNEQFF. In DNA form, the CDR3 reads TGTGCCAGCAGCTTCGAGACGCCGACCTACAATGAGCAGTTCTTC.

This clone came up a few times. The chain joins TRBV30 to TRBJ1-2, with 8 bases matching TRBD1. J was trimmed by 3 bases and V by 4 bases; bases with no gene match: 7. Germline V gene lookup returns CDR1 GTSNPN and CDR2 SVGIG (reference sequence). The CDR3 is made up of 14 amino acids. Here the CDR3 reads CAWTPVTGDYGYTF. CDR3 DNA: TGTGCCTGGACCCCCGTGACAGGGGACTATGGCTACACCTTC.

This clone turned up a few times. This chain's CDR3 is CASSIGGSYEQYF. The CDR3 DNA follows: TGTGCCAGTAGTATAGGTGGTTCCTACGAGCAGTACTTC. The rearrangement joins TRBV19 to TRBJ2-7, with D unclear. The V and J ends lost 1 base and 1 base respectively, with 5 bases between them. Germline loops: CDR1 LNHDA, CDR2 SQIVND (reference sequence). The CDR3 consists of 13 residues.

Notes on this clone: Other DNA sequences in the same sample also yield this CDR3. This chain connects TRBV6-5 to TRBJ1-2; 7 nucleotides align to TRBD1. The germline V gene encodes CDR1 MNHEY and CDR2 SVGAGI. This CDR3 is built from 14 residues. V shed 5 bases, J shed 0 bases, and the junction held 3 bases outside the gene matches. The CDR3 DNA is TGTGCCAGCAGTCTGGGACAGACTAACTATGGCTACACCTTC. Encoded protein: CASSLGQTNYGYTF.

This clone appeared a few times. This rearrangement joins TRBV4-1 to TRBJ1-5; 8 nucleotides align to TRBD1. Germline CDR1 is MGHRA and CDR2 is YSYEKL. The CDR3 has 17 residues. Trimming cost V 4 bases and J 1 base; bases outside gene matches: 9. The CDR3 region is CASSPVSQGGSNQPQHF. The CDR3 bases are TGCGCCAGCAGCCCGGTGTCACAGGGGGGAAGCAATCAGCCCCAGCATTTT.

CDR3 DNA: TGCGCCAGCAGCCAAGATCTCTGGGGTAGCACTGAAGCTTTCTTT. Translated: CASSQDLWGSTEAFF. This rearrangement joins TRBV4-3 to TRBJ1-1; no firm D call. Germline V CDR1 and CDR2: LGHNA, YSLEER. Deletions cut 0 bases from V and 4 bases from J, with 12 bases between. This CDR3 contains 15 residues.

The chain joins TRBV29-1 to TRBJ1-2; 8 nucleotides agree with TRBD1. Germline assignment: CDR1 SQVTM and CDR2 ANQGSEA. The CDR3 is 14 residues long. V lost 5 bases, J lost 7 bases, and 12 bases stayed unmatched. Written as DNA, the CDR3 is TGCAGCGTTCCTCCAGGGGGCTTATTGGGTGGCTACACCTTC. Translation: CSVPPGGLLGGYTF.